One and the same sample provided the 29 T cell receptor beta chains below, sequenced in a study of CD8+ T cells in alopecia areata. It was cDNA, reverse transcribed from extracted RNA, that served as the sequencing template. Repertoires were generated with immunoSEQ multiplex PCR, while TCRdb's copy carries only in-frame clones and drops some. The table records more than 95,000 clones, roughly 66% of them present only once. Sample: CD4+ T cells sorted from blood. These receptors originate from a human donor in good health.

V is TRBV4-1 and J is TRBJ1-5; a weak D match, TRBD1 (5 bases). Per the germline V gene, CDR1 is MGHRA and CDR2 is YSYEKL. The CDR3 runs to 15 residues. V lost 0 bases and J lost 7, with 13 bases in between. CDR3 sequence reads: CASSQEPSGAQPQHF. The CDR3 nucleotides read TGCGCCAGCAGCCAAGAGCCCAGCGGGGCCCAGCCCCAGCATTTT.

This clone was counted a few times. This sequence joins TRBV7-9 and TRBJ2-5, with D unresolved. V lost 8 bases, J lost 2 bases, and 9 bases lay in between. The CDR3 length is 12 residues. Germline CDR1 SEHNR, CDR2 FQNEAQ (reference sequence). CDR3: CASGEGQETQYF. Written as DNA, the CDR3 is TGTGCCAGCGGGGAAGGGCAAGAGACCCAGTACTTC. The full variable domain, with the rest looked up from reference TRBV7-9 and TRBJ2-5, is DTGVSQNPRHKITKRGQNVTFRCDPISEHNRLYWYRQTLGQGPEFLTYFQNEAQLEKSRLLSDRFSAERPKGSFSTLEIQRTEQGDSAMYLCASGEGQETQYFGPGTRLLVL.

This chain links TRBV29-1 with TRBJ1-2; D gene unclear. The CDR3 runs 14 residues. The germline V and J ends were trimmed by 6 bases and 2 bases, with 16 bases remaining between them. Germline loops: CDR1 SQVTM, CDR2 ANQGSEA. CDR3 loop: CSVGPGDLNYGYTF. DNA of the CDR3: TGCAGCGTCGGCCCCGGGGATTTAAACTATGGCTACACCTTC.

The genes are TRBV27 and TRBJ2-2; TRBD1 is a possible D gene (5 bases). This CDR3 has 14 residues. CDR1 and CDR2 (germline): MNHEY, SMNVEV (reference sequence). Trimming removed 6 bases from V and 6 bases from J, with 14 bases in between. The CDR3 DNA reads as TGTGCCAGCAGAAAGTATGCAGGGCCCGGGGAGCTGTTTTTT. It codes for CASRKYAGPGELFF.

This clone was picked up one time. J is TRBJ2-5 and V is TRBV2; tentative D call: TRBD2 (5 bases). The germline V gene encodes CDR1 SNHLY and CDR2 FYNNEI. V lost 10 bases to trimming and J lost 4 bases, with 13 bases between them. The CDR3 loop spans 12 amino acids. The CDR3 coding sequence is TGTGCCACTCATCGGGCGGGAGAGACCCAGTACTTC. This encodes CATHRAGETQYF.

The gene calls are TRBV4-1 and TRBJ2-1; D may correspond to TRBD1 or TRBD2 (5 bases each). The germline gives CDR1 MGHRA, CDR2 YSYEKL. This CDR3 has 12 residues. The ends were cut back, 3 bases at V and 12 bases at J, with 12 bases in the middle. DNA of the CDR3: TGCGCCAGCAGCCACATTTTGGGACCGCAGTTCTTC. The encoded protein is CASSHILGPQFF.

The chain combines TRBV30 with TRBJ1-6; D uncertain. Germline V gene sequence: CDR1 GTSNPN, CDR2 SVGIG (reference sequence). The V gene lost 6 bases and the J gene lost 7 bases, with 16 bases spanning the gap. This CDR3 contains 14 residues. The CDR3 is CACNNGVPNSPLHF. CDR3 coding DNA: TGTGCCTGCAATAACGGGGTCCCCAATTCACCCCTCCACTTT. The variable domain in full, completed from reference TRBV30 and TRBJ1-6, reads SQTIHQWPATLVQPVGSPLSLECTVEGTSNPNLYWYRQAAGRGLQLLFYSVGIGQISSEVPQNLSASRPQDRQFILSSKKLLLSDSGFYLCACNNGVPNSPLHFGNGTRLTVT.

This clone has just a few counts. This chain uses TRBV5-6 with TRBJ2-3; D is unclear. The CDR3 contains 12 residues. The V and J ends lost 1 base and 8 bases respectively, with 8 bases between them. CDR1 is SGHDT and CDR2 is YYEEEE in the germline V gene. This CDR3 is CASSLFSVTQYF. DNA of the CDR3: TGTGCCAGCAGCTTGTTTAGTGTTACGCAGTATTTT.

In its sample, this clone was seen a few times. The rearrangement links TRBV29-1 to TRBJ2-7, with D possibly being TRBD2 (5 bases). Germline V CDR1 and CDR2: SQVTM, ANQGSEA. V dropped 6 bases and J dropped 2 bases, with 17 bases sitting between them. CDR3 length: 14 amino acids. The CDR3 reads CSVLGVARPYEQYF. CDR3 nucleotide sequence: TGCAGCGTGCTCGGGGTAGCGCGCCCCTACGAGCAGTACTTC.

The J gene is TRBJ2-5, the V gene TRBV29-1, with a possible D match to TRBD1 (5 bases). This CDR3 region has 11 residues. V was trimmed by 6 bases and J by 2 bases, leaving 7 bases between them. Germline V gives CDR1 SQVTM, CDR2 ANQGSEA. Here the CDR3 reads CSVRQQETQYF. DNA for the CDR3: TGCAGCGTGCGACAGCAAGAGACCCAGTACTTC.

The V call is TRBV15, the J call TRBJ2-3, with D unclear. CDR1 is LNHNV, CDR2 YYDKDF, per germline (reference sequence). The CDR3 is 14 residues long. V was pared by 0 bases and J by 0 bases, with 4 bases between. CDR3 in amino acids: CATSRERSTDTQYF. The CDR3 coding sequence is TGTGCCACCAGCAGAGAAAGAAGCACAGATACGCAGTATTTT.

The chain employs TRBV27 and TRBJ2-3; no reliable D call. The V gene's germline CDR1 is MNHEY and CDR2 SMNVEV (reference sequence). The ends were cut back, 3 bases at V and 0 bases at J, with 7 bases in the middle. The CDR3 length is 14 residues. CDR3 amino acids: CASSLTTSTDTQYF. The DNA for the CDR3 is TGTGCCAGCAGTTTGACGACTAGCACAGATACGCAGTATTTT.

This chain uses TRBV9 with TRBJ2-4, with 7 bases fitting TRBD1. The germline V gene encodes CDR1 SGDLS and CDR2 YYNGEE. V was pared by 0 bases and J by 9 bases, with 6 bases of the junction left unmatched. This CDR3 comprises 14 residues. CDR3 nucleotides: TGTGCCAGCAGCGTAGAAGGGGGCGCATCCATTCAGTACTTC. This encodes CASSVEGGASIQYF.

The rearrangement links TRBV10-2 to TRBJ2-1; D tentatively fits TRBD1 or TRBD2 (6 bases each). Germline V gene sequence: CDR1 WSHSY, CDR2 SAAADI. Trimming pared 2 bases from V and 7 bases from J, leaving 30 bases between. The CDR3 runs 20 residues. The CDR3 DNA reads TGCGCCAGCAGTGAGCTACGTGGGCCTACAGGGAGGCAGTGGGTAAATGAGCAGTTCTTC. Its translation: CASSELRGPTGRQWVNEQFF.

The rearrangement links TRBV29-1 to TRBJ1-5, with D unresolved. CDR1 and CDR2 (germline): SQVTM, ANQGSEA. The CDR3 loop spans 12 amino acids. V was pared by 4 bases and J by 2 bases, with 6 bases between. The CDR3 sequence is CSVVVGNQPQHF. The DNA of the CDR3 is TGCAGCGTTGTGGTAGGCAATCAGCCCCAGCATTTT.

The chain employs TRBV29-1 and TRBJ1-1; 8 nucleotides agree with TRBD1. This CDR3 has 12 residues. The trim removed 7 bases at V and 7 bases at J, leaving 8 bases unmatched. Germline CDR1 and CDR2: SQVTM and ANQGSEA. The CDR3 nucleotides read TGCAGCGGAACGAGGGACAGGTATGAAGCTTTCTTT. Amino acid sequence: CSGTRDRYEAFF.

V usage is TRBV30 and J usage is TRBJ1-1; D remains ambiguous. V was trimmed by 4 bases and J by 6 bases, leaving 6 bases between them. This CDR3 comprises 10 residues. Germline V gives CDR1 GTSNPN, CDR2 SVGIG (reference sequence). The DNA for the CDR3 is TGTGCCTGGATTGCCTCTGAAGCTTTCTTT. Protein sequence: CAWIASEAFF.

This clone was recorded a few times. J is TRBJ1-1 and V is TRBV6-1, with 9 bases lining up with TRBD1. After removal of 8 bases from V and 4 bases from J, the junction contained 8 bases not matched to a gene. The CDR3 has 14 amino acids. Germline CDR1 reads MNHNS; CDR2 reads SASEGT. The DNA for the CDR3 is TGTGCCAGCCCCAAGGACAGGGGTAGCACTGAAGCTTTCTTT. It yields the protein CASPKDRGSTEAFF.

This chain's CDR3 is CASSTDRMVHEQYF. Here the CDR3 DNA reads TGCGCCAGCAGTACTGACCGCATGGTCCACGAGCAGTACTTC. The genes are TRBV5-1 and TRBJ2-7; the D is unclear. The germline gives CDR1 SGHRS, CDR2 YFSETQ. This CDR3 is built from 14 residues. The V end lost 5 bases, the J end lost 5 bases, and 17 bases lay between the germline ends.

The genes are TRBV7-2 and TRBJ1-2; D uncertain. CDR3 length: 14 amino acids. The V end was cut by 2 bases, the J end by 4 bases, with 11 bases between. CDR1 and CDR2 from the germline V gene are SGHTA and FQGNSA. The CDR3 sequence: CASSLTPLLYGYTF. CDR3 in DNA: TGTGCCAGCAGCTTAACGCCGCTACTCTATGGCTACACCTTC.

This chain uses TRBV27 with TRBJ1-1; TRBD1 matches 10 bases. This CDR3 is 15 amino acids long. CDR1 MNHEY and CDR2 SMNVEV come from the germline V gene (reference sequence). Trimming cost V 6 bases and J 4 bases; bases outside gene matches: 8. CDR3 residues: CASSLTGTGVTEAFF. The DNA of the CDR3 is TGTGCCAGCAGCCTAACCGGGACAGGGGTCACTGAAGCTTTCTTT.

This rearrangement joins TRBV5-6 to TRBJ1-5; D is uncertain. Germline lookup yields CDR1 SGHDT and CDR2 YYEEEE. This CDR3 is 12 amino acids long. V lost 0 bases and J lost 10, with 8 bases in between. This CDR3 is CASSLVAGPQHF. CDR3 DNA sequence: TGTGCCAGCAGCTTGGTTGCCGGTCCCCAGCATTTT.

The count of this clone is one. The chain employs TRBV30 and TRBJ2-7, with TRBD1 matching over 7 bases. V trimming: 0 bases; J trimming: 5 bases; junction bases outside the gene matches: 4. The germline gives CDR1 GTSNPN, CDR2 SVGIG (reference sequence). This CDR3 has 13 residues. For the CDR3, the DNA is TGTGCCTGGAGTGTGGACAGGCGCAACGAGCAGTACTTC. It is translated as CAWSVDRRNEQYF.

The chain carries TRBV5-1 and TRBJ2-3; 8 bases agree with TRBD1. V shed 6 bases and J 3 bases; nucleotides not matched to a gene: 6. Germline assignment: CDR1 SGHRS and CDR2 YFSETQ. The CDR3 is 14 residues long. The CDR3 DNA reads TGCGCCAGCAACGGGCAGGGGGCAACAGATACGCAGTATTTT. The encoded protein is CASNGQGATDTQYF.

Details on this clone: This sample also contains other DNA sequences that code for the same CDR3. In nucleotides, the CDR3 is TGTGCCAGCAGACCAGGACAGGGGGTACACGAGCAGTACTTC. This encodes CASRPGQGVHEQYF. The rearrangement links TRBV27 to TRBJ2-7, with 10 bases lining up with TRBD1. The CDR3 is 14 residues long. With V trimmed by 6 bases and J by 5 bases, 7 bases remained unmatched. Germline V CDR1 and CDR2: MNHEY, SMNVEV (reference sequence).

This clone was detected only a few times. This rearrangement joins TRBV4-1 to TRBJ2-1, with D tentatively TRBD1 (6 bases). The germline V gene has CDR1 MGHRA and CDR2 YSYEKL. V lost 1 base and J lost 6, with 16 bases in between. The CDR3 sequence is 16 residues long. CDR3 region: CASSQAGRGRFNEQFF. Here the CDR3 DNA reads TGCGCCAGCAGCCAAGCCGGCAGGGGACGGTTCAATGAGCAGTTCTTC.

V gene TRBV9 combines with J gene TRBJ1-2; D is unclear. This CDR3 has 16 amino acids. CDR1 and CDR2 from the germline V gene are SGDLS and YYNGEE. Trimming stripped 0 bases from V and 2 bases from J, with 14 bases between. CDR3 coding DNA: TGTGCCAGCAGCGTAGGATCTATGGGCCCCAACTATGGCTACACCTTC. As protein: CASSVGSMGPNYGYTF.

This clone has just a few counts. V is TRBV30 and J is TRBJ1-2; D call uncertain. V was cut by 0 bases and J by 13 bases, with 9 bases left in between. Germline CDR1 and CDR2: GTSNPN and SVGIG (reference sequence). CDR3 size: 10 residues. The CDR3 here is CAWSVLVSTF. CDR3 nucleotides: TGTGCCTGGAGTGTACTAGTCTCCACCTTC. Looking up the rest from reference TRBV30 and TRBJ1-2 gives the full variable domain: SQTIHQWPATLVQPVGSPLSLECTVEGTSNPNLYWYRQAAGRGLQLLFYSVGIGQISSEVPQNLSASRPQDRQFILSSKKLLLSDSGFYLCAWSVLVSTFGSGTRLTVV.

For the CDR3, the DNA is TGTGCCAGCAGCCGCGCAGGCGGTCACCTTAACTATGGCTACACCTTC. It yields the protein CASSRAGGHLNYGYTF. The rearrangement joins TRBV11-2 to TRBJ1-2; D is unclear. The CDR3 covers 16 residues. V lost 5 bases to trimming and J lost 1 base, with 17 bases between them. Per germline, CDR1 SGHAT and CDR2 FQNNGV.